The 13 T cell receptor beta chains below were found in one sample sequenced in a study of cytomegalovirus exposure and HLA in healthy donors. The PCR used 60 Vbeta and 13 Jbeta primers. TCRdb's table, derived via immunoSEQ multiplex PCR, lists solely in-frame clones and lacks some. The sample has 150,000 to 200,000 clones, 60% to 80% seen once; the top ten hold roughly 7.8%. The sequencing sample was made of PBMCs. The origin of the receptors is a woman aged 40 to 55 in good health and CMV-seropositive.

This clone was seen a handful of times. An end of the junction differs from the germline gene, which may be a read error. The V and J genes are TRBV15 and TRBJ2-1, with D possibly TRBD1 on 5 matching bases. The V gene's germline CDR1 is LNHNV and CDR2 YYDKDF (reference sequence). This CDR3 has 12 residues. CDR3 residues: CATSGSDSLKLF. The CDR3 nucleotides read TGTGCCACCAGCGGAAGCGACAGCCTCAAGCTCTTC.

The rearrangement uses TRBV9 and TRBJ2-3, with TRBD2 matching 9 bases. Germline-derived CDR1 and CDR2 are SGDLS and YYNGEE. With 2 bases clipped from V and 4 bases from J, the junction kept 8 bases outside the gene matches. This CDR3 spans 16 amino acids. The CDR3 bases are TGTGCCAGCAGCGTGCTGGCGGGAGGGCCCCCAGATACGCAGTATTTT. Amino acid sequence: CASSVLAGGPPDTQYF.

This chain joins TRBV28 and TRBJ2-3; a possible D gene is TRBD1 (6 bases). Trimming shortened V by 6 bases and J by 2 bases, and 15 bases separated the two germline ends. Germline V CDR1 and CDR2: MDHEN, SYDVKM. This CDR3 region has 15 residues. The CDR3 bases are TGTGCCAGCAGCGATGGACAGCTCTCCACAGATACGCAGTATTTT. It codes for CASSDGQLSTDTQYF.

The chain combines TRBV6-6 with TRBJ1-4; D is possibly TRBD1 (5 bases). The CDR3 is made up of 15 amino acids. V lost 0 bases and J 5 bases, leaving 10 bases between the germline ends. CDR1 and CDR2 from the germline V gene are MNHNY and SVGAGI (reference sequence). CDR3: CASSYSGLPNEKLFF. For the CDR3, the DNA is TGTGCCAGCAGTTACTCGGGGCTTCCGAATGAAAAACTGTTTTTT.

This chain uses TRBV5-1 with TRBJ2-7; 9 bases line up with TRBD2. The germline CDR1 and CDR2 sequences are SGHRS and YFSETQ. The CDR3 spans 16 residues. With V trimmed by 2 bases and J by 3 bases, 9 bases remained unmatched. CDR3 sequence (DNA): TGCGCCAGCAGCTTTGGTGGCGGGAGGGGGAGCTACGAGCAGTACTTC. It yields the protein CASSFGGGRGSYEQYF.

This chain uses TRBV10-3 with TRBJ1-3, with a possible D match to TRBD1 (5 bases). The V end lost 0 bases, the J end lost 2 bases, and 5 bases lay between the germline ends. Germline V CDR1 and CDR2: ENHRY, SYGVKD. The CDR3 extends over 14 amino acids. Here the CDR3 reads CAISESTAGNTIYF. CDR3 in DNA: TGTGCCATCAGTGAGTCGACAGCTGGAAACACCATATATTTT.

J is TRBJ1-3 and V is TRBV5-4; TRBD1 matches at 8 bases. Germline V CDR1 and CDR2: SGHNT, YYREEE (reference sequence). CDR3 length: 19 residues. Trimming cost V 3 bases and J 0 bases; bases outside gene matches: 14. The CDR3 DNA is TGTGCCAGCAGCTCAATATTTGGGCGGACAGGGAACTCTGGAAACACCATATATTTT. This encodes CASSSIFGRTGNSGNTIYF.

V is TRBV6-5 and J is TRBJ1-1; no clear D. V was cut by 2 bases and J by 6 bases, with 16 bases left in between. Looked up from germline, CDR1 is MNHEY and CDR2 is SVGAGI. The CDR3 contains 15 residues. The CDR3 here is CASSYQARISPEAFF. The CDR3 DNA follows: TGTGCCAGCAGTTACCAGGCCCGTATTTCCCCTGAAGCTTTCTTT.

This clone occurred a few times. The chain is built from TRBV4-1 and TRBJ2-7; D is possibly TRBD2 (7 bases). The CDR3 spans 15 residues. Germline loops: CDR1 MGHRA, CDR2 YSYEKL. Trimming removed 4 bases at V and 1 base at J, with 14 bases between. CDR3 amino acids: CASSLGGAPSYEQYF. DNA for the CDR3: TGCGCCAGCAGCCTGGGGGGGGCGCCTTCCTACGAGCAGTACTTC.

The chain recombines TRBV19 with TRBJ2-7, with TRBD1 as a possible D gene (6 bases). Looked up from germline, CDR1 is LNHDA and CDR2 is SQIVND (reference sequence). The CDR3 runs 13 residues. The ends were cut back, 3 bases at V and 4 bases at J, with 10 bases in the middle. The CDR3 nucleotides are TGTGCCAGTAGTATGTCAACAGGGTACGAGCAGTACTTC. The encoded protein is CASSMSTGYEQYF.

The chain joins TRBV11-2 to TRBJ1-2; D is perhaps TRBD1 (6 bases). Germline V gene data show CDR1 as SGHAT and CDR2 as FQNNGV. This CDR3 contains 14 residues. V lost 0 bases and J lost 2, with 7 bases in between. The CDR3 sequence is CASSLDTGNYGYTF. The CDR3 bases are TGTGCCAGCAGCTTAGATACAGGGAACTATGGCTACACCTTC.

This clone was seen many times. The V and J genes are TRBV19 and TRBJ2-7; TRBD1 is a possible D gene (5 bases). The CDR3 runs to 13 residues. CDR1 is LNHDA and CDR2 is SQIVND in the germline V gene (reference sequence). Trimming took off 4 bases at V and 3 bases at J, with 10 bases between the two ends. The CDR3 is CASSKQVNYEQYF. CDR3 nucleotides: TGTGCCAGTAGTAAACAGGTGAACTACGAGCAGTACTTC.

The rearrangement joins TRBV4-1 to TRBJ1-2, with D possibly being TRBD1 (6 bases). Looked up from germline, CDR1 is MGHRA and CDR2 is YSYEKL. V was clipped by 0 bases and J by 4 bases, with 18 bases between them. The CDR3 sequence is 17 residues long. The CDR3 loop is CASSQDLGGGRSYGYTF. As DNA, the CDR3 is TGCGCCAGCAGCCAAGATCTGGGAGGGGGTAGAAGCTATGGCTACACCTTC.